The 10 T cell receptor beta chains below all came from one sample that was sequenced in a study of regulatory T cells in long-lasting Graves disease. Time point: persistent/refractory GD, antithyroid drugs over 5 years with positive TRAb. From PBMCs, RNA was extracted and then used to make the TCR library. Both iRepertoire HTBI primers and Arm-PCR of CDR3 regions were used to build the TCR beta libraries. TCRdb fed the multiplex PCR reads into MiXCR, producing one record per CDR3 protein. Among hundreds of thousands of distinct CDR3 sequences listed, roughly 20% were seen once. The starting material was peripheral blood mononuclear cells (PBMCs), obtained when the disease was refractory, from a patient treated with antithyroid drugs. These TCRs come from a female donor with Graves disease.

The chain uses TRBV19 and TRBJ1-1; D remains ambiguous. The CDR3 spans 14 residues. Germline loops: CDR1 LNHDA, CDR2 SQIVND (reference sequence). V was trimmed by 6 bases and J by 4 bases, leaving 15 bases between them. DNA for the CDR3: TGTGCCAGTAGAACGACTGCAGCGACCACTGAAGCTTTCTTT. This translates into CASRTTAATTEAFF.

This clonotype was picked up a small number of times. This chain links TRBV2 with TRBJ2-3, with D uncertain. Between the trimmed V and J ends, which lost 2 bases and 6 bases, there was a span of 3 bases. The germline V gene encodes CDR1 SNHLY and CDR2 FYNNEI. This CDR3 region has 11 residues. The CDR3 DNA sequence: TGTGCCAGCAGTGAAACGGATACGCAGTATTTT. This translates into CASSETDTQYF.

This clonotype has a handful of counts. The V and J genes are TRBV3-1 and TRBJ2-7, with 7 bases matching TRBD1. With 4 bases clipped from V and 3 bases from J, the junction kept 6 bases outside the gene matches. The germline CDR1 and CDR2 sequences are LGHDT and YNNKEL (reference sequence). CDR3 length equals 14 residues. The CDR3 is CASSPARTGYEQYF. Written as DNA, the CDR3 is TGTGCCAGCAGCCCCGCCCGGACAGGCTACGAGCAGTACTTC.

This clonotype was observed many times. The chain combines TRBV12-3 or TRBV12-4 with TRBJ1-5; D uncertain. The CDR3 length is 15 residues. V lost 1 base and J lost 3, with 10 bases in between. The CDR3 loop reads CASSLERAYNQPQHF. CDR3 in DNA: TGTGCCAGCAGTTTAGAGAGGGCCTACAATCAGCCCCAGCATTTT.

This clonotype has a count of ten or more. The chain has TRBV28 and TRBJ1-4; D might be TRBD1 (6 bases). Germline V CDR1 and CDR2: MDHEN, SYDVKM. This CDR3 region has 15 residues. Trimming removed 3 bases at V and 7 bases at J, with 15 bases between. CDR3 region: CASSFSGGRSEKLFF. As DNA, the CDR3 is TGTGCCAGCAGTTTTTCGGGGGGCAGAAGTGAAAAACTGTTTTTT.

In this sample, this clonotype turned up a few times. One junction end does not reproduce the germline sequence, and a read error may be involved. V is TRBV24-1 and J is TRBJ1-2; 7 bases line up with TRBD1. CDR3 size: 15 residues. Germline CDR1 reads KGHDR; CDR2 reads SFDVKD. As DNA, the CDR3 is TGTGCCACCAGTGAACCGGGACAGCTCAACTATAGCTACACCTTC. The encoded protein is CATSEPGQLNYSYTF.

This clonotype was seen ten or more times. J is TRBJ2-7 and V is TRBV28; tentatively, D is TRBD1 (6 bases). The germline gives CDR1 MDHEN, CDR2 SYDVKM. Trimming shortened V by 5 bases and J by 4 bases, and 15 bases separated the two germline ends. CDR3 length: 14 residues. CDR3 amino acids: CASSQGGQKYEQYF. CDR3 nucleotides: TGTGCCAGCAGTCAAGGAGGACAGAAATACGAGCAGTACTTC.

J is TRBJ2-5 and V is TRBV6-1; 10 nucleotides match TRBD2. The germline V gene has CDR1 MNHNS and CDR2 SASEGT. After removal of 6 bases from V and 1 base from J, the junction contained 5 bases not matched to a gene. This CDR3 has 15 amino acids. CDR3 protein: CASRPTSGPQETQYF. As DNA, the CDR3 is TGTGCCAGCAGGCCGACTAGCGGGCCCCAAGAGACCCAGTACTTC.

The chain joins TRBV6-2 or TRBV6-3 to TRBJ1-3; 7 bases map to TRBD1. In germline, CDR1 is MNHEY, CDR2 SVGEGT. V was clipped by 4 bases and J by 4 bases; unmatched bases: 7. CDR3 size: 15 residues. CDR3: CASSFKGAIGNTIYF. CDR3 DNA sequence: TGTGCCAGCAGTTTCAAGGGGGCGATCGGAAACACCATATATTTT.

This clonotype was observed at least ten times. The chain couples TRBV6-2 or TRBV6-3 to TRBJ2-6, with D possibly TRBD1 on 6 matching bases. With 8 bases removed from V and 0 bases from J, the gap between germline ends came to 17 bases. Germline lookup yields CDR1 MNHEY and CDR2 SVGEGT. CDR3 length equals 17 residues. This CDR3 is CASGETGLNSGANVLTF. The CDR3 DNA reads TGTGCCAGCGGCGAAACAGGGCTTAACTCTGGGGCCAACGTCCTGACTTTC.